The rows below give T cell receptor beta chains drawn from one sample of a study of blood T cell repertoires in COVID-19. Here immunoSEQ multiplex PCR was the method, and the copy in TCRdb shows in-frame clones only, minus some. This sample has about 360,000 clones, with around 90% found just once. Sequencing used peripheral blood. All receptors come from a human donor in a cohort sampled during active COVID-19. Both conserved end residues are part of each CDR3. D genes are given only for firm matches. For some rows the clone size is stated as once, few or many, or as a class when expanded; others skip it.

size | J | D | V | DNA | CDR3
once | TRBJ1-2 | - | TRBV19 | TGTGCCAGTAGTATACGAGCAGGACTGAACTATGGCTACACCTTC | CASSIRAGLNYGYTF
- | TRBJ2-1 | TRBD1 | TRBV24-1 | TGTGCCACCAGTGATTACCAAACAGGGGGCCGCAATGAGCAGTTCTTC | CATSDYQTGGRNEQFF
- | TRBJ1-1 | - | TRBV19 | TGTGCCAGTAGTATAGGAAGGAGGGGACGCACCGCGCGGAACACTGAAGCTTTCTTT | CASSIGRRGRTARNTEAFF
- | TRBJ2-1 | TRBD1 | TRBV4-1 | TGCGCCAGCAGCCGCCTAACAGGGGTCGGCAATGAGCAGTTCTTC | CASSRLTGVGNEQFF
few | TRBJ1-2 | - | TRBV5-4 | TGTGCCAGCAGCCATCCCGCCGGTCGGGAGTACACCTTC | CASSHPAGREYTF
- | TRBJ2-3 | - | TRBV5-1 | TGCGCCAGCAGCTTGGCCGGAGGATACGGGGCAGATACGCAGTATTTT | CASSLAGGYGADTQYF
- | TRBJ2-3 | TRBD2 | TRBV3-1/TRBV3-2 | TGTGCCAGCAGCCAAGATAAGGCTAGCGGGAGGACGGGGGGCACAGATACGCAGTATTTT | CASSQDKASGRTGGTDTQYF
- | TRBJ2-2 | - | TRBV19 | TGTGCCAGTAGTATTTCGAGTGCCAGGTCCGGGGAGCTGTTTTTT | CASSISSARSGELFF
- | TRBJ1-3 | - | TRBV30 | TGTGCCTGGAGTATGGACAGCCTAAGCTCTGGAAACACCATATATTTT | CAWSMDSLSSGNTIYF
few | TRBJ1-5 | - | TRBV21-1 | TGTGCCACCCTGACATCTAATCAGCCCCAGCATTTT | CATLTSNQPQHF
- | TRBJ2-7 | TRBD2 | TRBV7-2 | TGTGCCAGCAGCTTAGCTGGTATGGCGGGAGCGTTGTTCAAGCAGTACTTC | CASSLAGMAGALFKQYF
- | TRBJ2-5 | - | TRBV5-1 | TGCGCCAGCAGCCTGGGGTTTGGCGGGGAGACCCAGTACTTC | CASSLGFGGETQYF
- | TRBJ2-7 | TRBD2 | TRBV12-3/TRBV12-4 | TGTGCCAGCAGGAAGACTAGCAGGTACGAGCAGTACTTC | CASRKTSRYEQYF
- | TRBJ1-2 | - | TRBV4-1 | TGCGCCAGCAGAGCGACAGGAAGATATGGCTACACCTTC | CASRATGRYGYTF
- | TRBJ2-2 | TRBD1 | TRBV10-3 | TGTGCCATCAGTGAGTCGGGGACAGGGACGACGAACACCGGGGAGCTGTTTTTT | CAISESGTGTTNTGELFF
- | TRBJ2-7 | TRBD1 | TRBV6-5 | TGTGCCAGCCTAGGGACAGTTAGCTCCTACGAGCAGTACTTC | CASLGTVSSYEQYF
- | TRBJ2-3 | TRBD2 | TRBV6-4 | TGTGCCAGCAGCCTAACGGGGGGGCAAGGAGATACGCAGTATTTT | CASSLTGGQGDTQYF
- | TRBJ2-1 | TRBD2 | TRBV11-3 | TGTGCCAGCAGCTTAGATCTGGGGGAGGGCCACAATGAGCAGTTCTTC | CASSLDLGEGHNEQFF
- | TRBJ2-1 | - | TRBV3-1/TRBV3-2 | TGTGCCAGCAGCCTCAAGGTGGGGGGGGCGTACAATGAGCAGTTCTTC | CASSLKVGGAYNEQFF
- | TRBJ1-1 | - | TRBV7-2 | TGTGCCAGCAGCCCGATGGGGCGGACTGAAGCTTTCTTT | CASSPMGRTEAFF
- | TRBJ2-3 | - | TRBV4-1 | TGCGCCAGCAGCCAGTCCACTAGCACAGATACGCAGTATTTT | CASSQSTSTDTQYF
- | TRBJ1-4 | - | TRBV19 | TGTGCCAGTAGGGGGAGACAGGCTAATGAAAAACTGTTTTTT | CASRGRQANEKLFF
- | TRBJ1-5 | TRBD1 | TRBV30 | TGTGCCTGGAGTGGACAGGGCTATCGCAATCAGCCCCAGCATTTT | CAWSGQGYRNQPQHF
- | TRBJ2-1 | - | TRBV28 | TGTGCCAGCACCCAGGACACCTCCTACAATGAGCAGTTCTTC | CASTQDTSYNEQFF
- | TRBJ1-1 | - | TRBV5-1 | TGCGCCAGCAGCGAGGGTGATGAAGCTTTCTTT | CASSEGDEAFF
once | TRBJ2-2 | - | TRBV4-1 | TGCGCCAGCAGCCAGGGGGCCAGGGTAGGAACCGGGGAGCTGTTTTTT | CASSQGARVGTGELFF
- | TRBJ2-3 | TRBD2 | TRBV5-6 | TGTGCCAGCAGCTTTCTAGCGGGCGGAACCTTTACAGATACGCAGTATTTT | CASSFLAGGTFTDTQYF
- | TRBJ1-6 | - | TRBV30 | TGTGCCTGGAGATCTTCGGGAAGCTCCTATAATTCACCCCTCCACTTT | CAWRSSGSSYNSPLHF
- | TRBJ2-5 | - | TRBV30 | TGTGCCTGGGGGGGAGGTCTGGAGACCCAGTACTTC | CAWGGGLETQYF
- | TRBJ2-3 | TRBD2 | TRBV11-2 | TGTGCCAGCAGCTTAGGAGGCGGGGGGGCTGATACGCAGTATTTT | CASSLGGGGADTQYF
- | TRBJ2-1 | - | TRBV29-1 | TGCAGCGTTGTTGCGACGGGCCCGGGGGATGGGGAGCAGTTCTTC | CSVVATGPGDGEQFF
- | TRBJ2-3 | - | TRBV6-6 | TGTGCCAGCACCATTCGGGATACGCAGTATTTT | CASTIRDTQYF
- | TRBJ1-1 | - | TRBV2 | TGTGCCAGCAGTCCCTTCTCTGTGTCGAACACTGAAGCTTTCTTT | CASSPFSVSNTEAFF
- | TRBJ1-1 | - | TRBV5-1 | TGCGCCAGCAGCTTGGAAGCTGGGAACACTGAAGCTTTCTTT | CASSLEAGNTEAFF
- | TRBJ1-3 | - | TRBV2 | TGTGCCAGCAGTGAGGGCACCGGCTGGGACACCATATATTTT | CASSEGTGWDTIYF
- | TRBJ2-7 | - | TRBV28 | TGTGCCACCAGTTTATGGGGCCTCTCGGCGTACGAGCAGTACTTC | CATSLWGLSAYEQYF
- | TRBJ1-4 | - | TRBV28 | TGTGCCAGCAGGCCGACAGGATTTAGGGAAAAACTGTTTTTT | CASRPTGFREKLFF
once | TRBJ1-4 | - | TRBV9 | TGTGCCAGCAGCCCCGGCCAGGGAGGACCTAATGAAAAACTGTTTTTT | CASSPGQGGPNEKLFF
- | TRBJ2-5 | - | TRBV2 | TGTGCCAGCAGTGAAGCCCGGGGGCAAGAGACCCAGTACTTC | CASSEARGQETQYF
- | TRBJ1-4 | TRBD1 | TRBV5-1 | TGCGCCAGCAGCTTGGGGATATCGGAGAGGGGGCGCGATGAAAAACTGTTTTTT | CASSLGISERGRDEKLFF
- | TRBJ2-1 | TRBD1 | TRBV5-6 | TGTGCCAGCAGCACCAGGGACAGGGGGCTCTACAATGAGCAGTTCTTC | CASSTRDRGLYNEQFF
- | TRBJ2-1 | TRBD1 | TRBV5-8 | TGTGCCAGCAGCTGGGACAGAGCCTACAATGAGCAGTTCTTC | CASSWDRAYNEQFF
few | TRBJ2-7 | TRBD2 | TRBV7-8 | TGTGCCAGCTCTCCTACACAGCGGGAGACTGTGGAGCAGTACTTC | CASSPTQRETVEQYF
once | TRBJ2-1 | - | TRBV11-3 | TGTGCCAGCGGGCGCGGGAATCTTTACAATGAGCAGTTCTTC | CASGRGNLYNEQFF
- | TRBJ2-5 | - | TRBV4-1 | TGCGCCAGCAGCCAAGAGCTCAGGACCCAGTACTTC | CASSQELRTQYF
- | TRBJ1-6 | TRBD1 | TRBV2 | TGTGCCAGCAGTGACGAGGGGACAGGGCTCCTCCACTCCTATAATTCACCCCTCCACTTT | CASSDEGTGLLHSYNSPLHF
- | TRBJ2-1 | TRBD1 | TRBV19 | TGTGCCAGTAGTATAGGGACAGGAGTATTAAATGAGCAGTTCTTC | CASSIGTGVLNEQFF
- | TRBJ1-3 | TRBD1 | TRBV7-9 | TGTGCCAGCAGCTTGACAGGGGACGGAAACACCATATATTTT | CASSLTGDGNTIYF
- | TRBJ1-4 | TRBD1 | TRBV29-1 | TGCAGCGTGACAGGGGGCGATGAAAAACTGTTTTTT | CSVTGGDEKLFF
- | TRBJ1-2 | - | TRBV5-6 | TGTGCCAGCAGCCCGACAGGATGGGCTGGCTACACCTTC | CASSPTGWAGYTF
- | TRBJ2-5 | - | TRBV24-1 | TGTGCCACCAGGGGCCTCGGAGAGACCCAGTACTTC | CATRGLGETQYF
- | TRBJ1-2 | - | TRBV25-1 | TGTGCCAGCAGTGAATGGGCAGGGTATGGCTACACCTTC | CASSEWAGYGYTF
- | TRBJ2-7 | TRBD2 | TRBV30 | TGTGCCTGGGGACCGCGGGAGAATGAGCAGTACTTC | CAWGPRENEQYF